This T cell receptor (beta chain) was obtained from a study of blood T cell repertoires in COVID-19. About the study: The samples span acute and convalescent COVID-19 from the United States, Italy and Spain.

Original processing notes: Cell counts per sample came from amplifying reference gene primers. The method was immunoSEQ multiplex PCR; TCRdb's version includes in-frame clones alone and lacks a portion of them. The V and J calls and clone size were taken over from that table, and D and trimming were inferred from the DNA. Among about 72,000 clones listed, roughly nine tenths were seen once. The source material was peripheral blood. The source of this sequence is a woman aged 60-70 years with acute or convalescent COVID-19.

The CDR3 DNA reads TGTGCCAGCAGTCCGGGACACGGAACCGGGGAGCTGTTTTTT. Translation gives CASSPGHGTGELFF. J is TRBJ2-2 and V is TRBV9, with D possibly matching TRBD1 (6 bases). In germline, CDR1 is SGDLS, CDR2 YYNGEE. Trimming removed 5 bases at V and 5 bases at J, with 13 bases between. The CDR3 contains 14 residues.